The T cell receptor (beta chain) under discussion was sequenced for a study of T cell responses to AZD1222 COVID-19 vaccine. V shed 6 bases and J shed 7 bases, with 22 bases lying between them. There are 15 residues in the CDR3. The germline CDR1 and CDR2 sequences are MNHEY and SVGAGI. Researchers grouped second doses given at about 4 or about 12 weeks into one pool. This clone was picked up one time. Its antigen is still unknown. Study-wide results and caveats: No day 14 peak samples; only post-peak repertoires were characterized. Epitopes outside B.1.351 and B.1.1.7 mutated regions reportedly drew nearly half of spike TCRs. Baseline seropositivity occurred in only six AZD1222 recipients.

Assay used: immunoSEQ multiplex PCR; TCRdb lists only in-frame clones, some missing. The table records some 98,000 clones, roughly 83% of them present only once. The sequence was obtained from an adult who received the AZD1222 COVID-19 vaccine. Here the sequenced sample was peripheral blood, taken 28 days after the second AZD1222 dose. The chain recombines TRBV6-5 with TRBJ2-7; D perhaps matches TRBD2 (5 bases). The CDR3 nucleotides read TGTGCCAGCAGGGGAAGGGAGCCTCTACGGGGAGAGCAGTACTTC. This sequence encodes CASRGREPLRGEQYF.